This is a list of T cell receptor beta chains from one sample in a study of blood T cell repertoires in COVID-19. Method: immunoSEQ multiplex PCR; TCRdb's copy keeps in-frame clones and lacks some. The table has over 55,000 clones, more than 75% seen once; the top ten hold more than 6.5%. Sequencing was done on a sample of peripheral blood. All receptors come from a human donor with active COVID-19. The donor label of this sample is uncertain. The CDR3 runs from the conserved cysteine through the conserved F or W. Fields, in order: J gene, V gene, clone size, D gene, CDR3 protein, CDR3 DNA. The D gene is left open where the match is weak. Clone size is not always given. Where it is, it says once, few, many or a class for expanded clones.

J gene: TRBJ2-1; V gene: TRBV9; clone size: .; D gene: TRBD2; CDR3 protein: CASTGGPNNEQFF; CDR3 DNA: TGTGCCAGTACGGGGGGGCCTAACAATGAGCAGTTCTTC
J gene: TRBJ2-3; V gene: TRBV6-5; clone size: .; D gene: .; CDR3 protein: CASRNRVSTDTQYF; CDR3 DNA: TGTGCCAGCAGGAACAGGGTCAGCACAGATACGCAGTATTTT
J gene: TRBJ1-1; V gene: TRBV7-2; clone size: .; D gene: .; CDR3 protein: CASSLEFEMANTEAFF; CDR3 DNA: TGTGCCAGCAGCTTAGAATTTGAAATGGCGAACACTGAAGCTTTCTTT
J gene: TRBJ1-5; V gene: TRBV19; clone size: .; D gene: TRBD1; CDR3 protein: CASRDRGGQPQHF; CDR3 DNA: TGTGCCAGTCGGGACAGGGGTGGACAGCCCCAGCATTTT
J gene: TRBJ2-3; V gene: TRBV12-3/TRBV12-4; clone size: .; D gene: .; CDR3 protein: CASSAEYTDTQYF; CDR3 DNA: TGTGCCAGCAGTGCAGAATACACAGATACGCAGTATTTT
J gene: TRBJ2-1; V gene: TRBV11-3; clone size: .; D gene: TRBD2; CDR3 protein: CASSCRGLAAGSYNEQFF; CDR3 DNA: TGTGCCAGCAGCTGCAGGGGACTAGCGGCCGGATCCTACAATGAGCAGTTCTTC
J gene: TRBJ1-1; V gene: TRBV2; clone size: .; D gene: TRBD1; CDR3 protein: CARTSQDRGTEAFF; CDR3 DNA: TGTGCCAGAACTTCTCAGGACAGGGGCACTGAAGCTTTCTTT
J gene: TRBJ2-3; V gene: TRBV29-1; clone size: .; D gene: .; CDR3 protein: CSVIRGTDTQYF; CDR3 DNA: TGCAGCGTCATCAGGGGCACAGATACGCAGTATTTT
J gene: TRBJ2-4; V gene: TRBV2; clone size: once; D gene: .; CDR3 protein: CASSDDLAKNIQYF; CDR3 DNA: TGTGCCAGCAGTGACGACTTAGCCAAAAACATTCAGTACTTC
J gene: TRBJ2-5; V gene: TRBV6-4; clone size: .; D gene: .; CDR3 protein: CASSVTEGETQYF; CDR3 DNA: TGTGCCAGCAGCGTAACAGAAGGAGAGACCCAGTACTTC
J gene: TRBJ2-1; V gene: TRBV6-4; clone size: .; D gene: .; CDR3 protein: CASSPVYPGNEQFF; CDR3 DNA: TGTGCCAGCAGCCCGGTCTACCCGGGCAATGAGCAGTTCTTC
J gene: TRBJ2-7; V gene: TRBV18; clone size: .; D gene: .; CDR3 protein: CASSPEPLSYEQYF; CDR3 DNA: TGTGCCAGCTCACCTGAGCCGCTCTCCTACGAGCAGTACTTC
J gene: TRBJ2-1; V gene: TRBV15; clone size: .; D gene: TRBD2; CDR3 protein: CATSRGTSPEEQFF; CDR3 DNA: TGTGCCACCAGCAGGGGGACTAGCCCGGAAGAGCAGTTCTTC
J gene: TRBJ2-1; V gene: TRBV5-1; clone size: .; D gene: TRBD2; CDR3 protein: CASSQTSGAYNEQFF; CDR3 DNA: TGCGCCAGCAGCCAAACTAGCGGGGCTTACAATGAGCAGTTCTTC
J gene: TRBJ2-3; V gene: TRBV13; clone size: .; D gene: .; CDR3 protein: CASSPGPLEDTQYF; CDR3 DNA: TGTGCCAGCAGCCCCGGCCCGCTGGAGGATACGCAGTATTTT
J gene: TRBJ1-3; V gene: TRBV5-4; clone size: .; D gene: .; CDR3 protein: CASSPQPTSQGSGNTIYF; CDR3 DNA: TGTGCCAGCAGCCCTCAGCCCACGTCACAGGGCTCTGGAAACACCATATATTTT
J gene: TRBJ1-2; V gene: TRBV7-9; clone size: .; D gene: TRBD1; CDR3 protein: CASTTGGFNYGYTF; CDR3 DNA: TGTGCCAGCACCACAGGGGGCTTTAACTATGGCTACACCTTC
J gene: TRBJ2-3; V gene: TRBV24-1; clone size: .; D gene: TRBD1; CDR3 protein: CATSAGTGGGTDTQYF; CDR3 DNA: TGTGCCACCAGTGCCGGGACAGGGGGGGGCACAGATACGCAGTATTTT
J gene: TRBJ2-7; V gene: TRBV15; clone size: few; D gene: .; CDR3 protein: CATSRDQGRSYEQYF; CDR3 DNA: TGTGCCACCAGCAGAGATCAGGGAAGGTCCTACGAGCAGTACTTC
J gene: TRBJ2-2; V gene: TRBV5-1; clone size: .; D gene: .; CDR3 protein: CASSLQGSGELFF; CDR3 DNA: TGCGCCAGCAGCTTACAGGGATCCGGGGAGCTGTTTTTT